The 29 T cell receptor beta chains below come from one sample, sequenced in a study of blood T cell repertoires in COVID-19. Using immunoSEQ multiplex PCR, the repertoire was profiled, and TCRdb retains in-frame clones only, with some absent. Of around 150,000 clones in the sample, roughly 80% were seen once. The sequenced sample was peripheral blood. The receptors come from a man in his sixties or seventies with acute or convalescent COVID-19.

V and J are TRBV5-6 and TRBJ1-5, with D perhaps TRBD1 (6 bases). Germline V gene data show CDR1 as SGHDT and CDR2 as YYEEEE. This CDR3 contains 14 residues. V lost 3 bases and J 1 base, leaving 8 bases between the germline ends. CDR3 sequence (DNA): TGTGCCAGCAGCTACACAGGGAGCAATCAGCCCCAGCATTTT. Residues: CASSYTGSNQPQHF.

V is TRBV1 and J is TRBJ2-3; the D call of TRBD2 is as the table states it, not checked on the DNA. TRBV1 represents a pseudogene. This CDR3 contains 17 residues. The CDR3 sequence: CTSSQGGRAGDTDTQYF. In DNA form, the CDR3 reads TGCACCAGCAGCCAAGGGGGAAGAGCGGGAGACACAGATACGCAGTATTTT.

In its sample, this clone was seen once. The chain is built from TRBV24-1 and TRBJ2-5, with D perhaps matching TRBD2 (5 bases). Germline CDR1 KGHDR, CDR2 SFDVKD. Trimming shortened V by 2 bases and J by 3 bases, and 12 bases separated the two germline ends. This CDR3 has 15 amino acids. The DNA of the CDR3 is TGTGCCACCAGTGATTCCACCGGGATAAAAGAGACCCAGTACTTC. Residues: CATSDSTGIKETQYF.

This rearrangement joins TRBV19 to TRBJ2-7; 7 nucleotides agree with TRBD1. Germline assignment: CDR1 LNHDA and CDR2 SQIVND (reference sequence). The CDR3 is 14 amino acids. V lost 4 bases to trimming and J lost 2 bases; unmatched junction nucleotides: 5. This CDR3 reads CASSKNRGAYEQYF. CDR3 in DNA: TGTGCCAGTAGTAAGAACAGGGGAGCCTACGAGCAGTACTTC.

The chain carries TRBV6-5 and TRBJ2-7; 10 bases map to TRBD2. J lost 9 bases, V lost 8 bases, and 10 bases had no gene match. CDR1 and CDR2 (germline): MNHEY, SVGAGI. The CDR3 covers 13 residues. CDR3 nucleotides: TGTGCCAGCCATCTAGCGGGAGTAAGTGGGCAGTACTTC. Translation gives CASHLAGVSGQYF.

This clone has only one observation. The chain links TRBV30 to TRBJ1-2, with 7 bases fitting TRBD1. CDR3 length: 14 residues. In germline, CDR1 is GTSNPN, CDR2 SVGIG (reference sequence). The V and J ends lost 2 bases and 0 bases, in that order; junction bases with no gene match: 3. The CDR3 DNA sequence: TGTGCCTGGAGTCGGGACAGTCCTAACTATGGCTACACCTTC. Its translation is CAWSRDSPNYGYTF.

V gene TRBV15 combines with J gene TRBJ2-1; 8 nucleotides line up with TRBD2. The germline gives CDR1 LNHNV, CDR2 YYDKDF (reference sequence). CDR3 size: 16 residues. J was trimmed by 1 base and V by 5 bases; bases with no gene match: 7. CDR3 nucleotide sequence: TGTGCCACCAGCGGAAGCGGGAGAGGGTCCTACAATGAGCAGTTCTTC. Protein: CATSGSGRGSYNEQFF.

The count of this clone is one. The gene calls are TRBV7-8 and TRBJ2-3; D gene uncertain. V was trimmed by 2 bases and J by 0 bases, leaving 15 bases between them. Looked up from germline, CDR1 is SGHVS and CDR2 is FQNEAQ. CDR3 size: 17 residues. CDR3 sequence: CASSLIQRGASTDTQYF. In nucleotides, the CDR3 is TGTGCCAGCAGCTTAATCCAAAGAGGTGCTAGCACAGATACGCAGTATTTT. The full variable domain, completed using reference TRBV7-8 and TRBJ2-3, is GAGVSQSPRYKVAKRGQDVALRCDPISGHVSLFWYQQALGQGPEFLTYFQNEAQLDKSGLPSDRFFAERPEGSVSTLKIQRTQQEDSAVYLCASSLIQRGASTDTQYFGPGTRLTVL.

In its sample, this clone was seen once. CDR3 sequence (DNA): TGCGCCAGCAGCTCAGGGGGGACAGCCGCTAATGAAAAACTGTTTTTT. Translating gives CASSSGGTAANEKLFF. The V gene is TRBV5-1, the J gene TRBJ1-4; 7 bases align to TRBD1. CDR1 is SGHRS and CDR2 is YFSETQ in the germline V gene. The CDR3 sequence is 16 residues long. Trimming at V came to 3 bases and at J to 3 bases, leaving 8 bases not matched to a gene.

The CDR3 protein is CASSLESTNEKLFF. The CDR3 region has the DNA TGTGCCAGCTCACTCGAGTCAACTAATGAAAAACTGTTTTTT. V gene TRBV18 combines with J gene TRBJ1-4, with unresolved D. Germline values: CDR1 KGHSH, CDR2 LQKENI. The CDR3 spans 14 residues. Trimming took off 4 bases at V and 0 bases at J, with 6 bases between the two ends.

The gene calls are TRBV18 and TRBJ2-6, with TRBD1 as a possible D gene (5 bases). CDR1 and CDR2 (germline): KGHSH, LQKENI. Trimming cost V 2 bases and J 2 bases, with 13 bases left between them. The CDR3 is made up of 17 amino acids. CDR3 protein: CASSPKGFQAGANVLTF. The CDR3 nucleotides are TGTGCCAGCTCACCAAAGGGGTTTCAGGCTGGGGCCAACGTCCTGACTTTC.

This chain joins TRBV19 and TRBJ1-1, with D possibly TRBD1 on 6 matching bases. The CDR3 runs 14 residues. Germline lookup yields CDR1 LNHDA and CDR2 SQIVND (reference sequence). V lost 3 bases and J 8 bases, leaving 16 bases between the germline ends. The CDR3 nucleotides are TGTGCCAGTAGTATTAGATGGGACACCCTCGAAGCTTTCTTT. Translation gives CASSIRWDTLEAFF.

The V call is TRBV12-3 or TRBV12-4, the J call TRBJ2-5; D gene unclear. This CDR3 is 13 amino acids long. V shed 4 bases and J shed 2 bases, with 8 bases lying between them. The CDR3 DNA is TGTGCCAGCAGTTCAGGATTACAAGAGACCCAGTACTTC. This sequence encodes CASSSGLQETQYF.

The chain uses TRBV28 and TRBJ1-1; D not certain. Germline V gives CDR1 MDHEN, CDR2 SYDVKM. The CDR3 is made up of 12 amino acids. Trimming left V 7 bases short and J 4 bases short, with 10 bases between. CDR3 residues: CASTPTFTEAFF. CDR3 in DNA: TGTGCCAGCACCCCGACTTTCACTGAAGCTTTCTTT.

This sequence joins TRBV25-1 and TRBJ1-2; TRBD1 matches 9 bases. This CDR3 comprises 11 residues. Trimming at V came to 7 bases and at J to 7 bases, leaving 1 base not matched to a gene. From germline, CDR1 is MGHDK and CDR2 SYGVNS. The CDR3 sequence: CASKQGAGYTF. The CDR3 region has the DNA TGTGCCAGCAAACAGGGGGCTGGCTACACCTTC.

The CDR3, as DNA: TGTGCCAGCAGAGAGACAGGGAACTACTATGGCTACACCTTC. It is translated as CASRETGNYYGYTF. The V gene is TRBV6-5, the J gene TRBJ1-2; 7 nucleotides match TRBD1. The CDR3 runs 14 residues. Germline CDR1 and CDR2: MNHEY and SVGAGI. With 6 bases clipped from V and 3 bases from J, the junction kept 7 bases outside the gene matches.

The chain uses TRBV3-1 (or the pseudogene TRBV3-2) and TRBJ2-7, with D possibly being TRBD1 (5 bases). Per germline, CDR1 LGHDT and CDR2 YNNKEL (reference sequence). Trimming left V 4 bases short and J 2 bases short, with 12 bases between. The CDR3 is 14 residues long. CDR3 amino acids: CASSLTTAAYEQYF. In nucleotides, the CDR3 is TGTGCCAGCAGCCTCACGACAGCCGCCTACGAGCAGTACTTC.

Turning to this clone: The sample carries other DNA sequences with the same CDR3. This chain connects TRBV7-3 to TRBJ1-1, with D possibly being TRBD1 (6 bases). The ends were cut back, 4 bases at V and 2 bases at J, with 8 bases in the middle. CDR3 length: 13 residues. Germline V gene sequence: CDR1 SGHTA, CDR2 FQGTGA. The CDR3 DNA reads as TGTGCCAGCAGCTCGGACAGAAACACTGAAGCTTTCTTT. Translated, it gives CASSSDRNTEAFF.

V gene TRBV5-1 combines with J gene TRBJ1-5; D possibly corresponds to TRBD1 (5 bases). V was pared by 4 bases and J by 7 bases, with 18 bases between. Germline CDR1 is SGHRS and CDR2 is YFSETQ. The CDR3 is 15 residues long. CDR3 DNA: TGCGCCAGCAGCCCCTGGGGGGGTCAGGAACAGCCCCAGCATTTT. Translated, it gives CASSPWGGQEQPQHF.

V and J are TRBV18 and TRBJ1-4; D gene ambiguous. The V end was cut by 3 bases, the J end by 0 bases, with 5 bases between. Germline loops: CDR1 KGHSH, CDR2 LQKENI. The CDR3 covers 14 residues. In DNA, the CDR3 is TGTGCCAGCTCACCCCCTGCAACTAATGAAAAACTGTTTTTT. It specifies CASSPPATNEKLFF.

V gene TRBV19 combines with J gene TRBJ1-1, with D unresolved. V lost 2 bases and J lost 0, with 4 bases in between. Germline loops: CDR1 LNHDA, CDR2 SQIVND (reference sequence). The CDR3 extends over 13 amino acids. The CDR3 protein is CASSIPLNTEAFF. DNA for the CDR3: TGTGCCAGTAGTATACCGTTGAACACTGAAGCTTTCTTT.

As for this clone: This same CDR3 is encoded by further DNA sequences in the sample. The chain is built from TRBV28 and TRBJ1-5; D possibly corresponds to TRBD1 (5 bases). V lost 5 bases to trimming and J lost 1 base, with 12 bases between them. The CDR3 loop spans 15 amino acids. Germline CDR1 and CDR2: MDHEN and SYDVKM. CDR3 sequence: CASSAREGSNQPQHF. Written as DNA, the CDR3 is TGTGCCAGCAGTGCCAGGGAGGGGAGCAATCAGCCCCAGCATTTT.

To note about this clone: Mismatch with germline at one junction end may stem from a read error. CDR3 nucleotides: TGCGCCAGCAACTTGGCGGGGGGATCAGATACGCAGTATTTT. This encodes CASNLAGGSDTQYF. V gene TRBV5-1 combines with J gene TRBJ2-3, with 8 bases aligning to TRBD2. This CDR3 comprises 14 residues. From germline, CDR1 is SGHRS and CDR2 YFSETQ.

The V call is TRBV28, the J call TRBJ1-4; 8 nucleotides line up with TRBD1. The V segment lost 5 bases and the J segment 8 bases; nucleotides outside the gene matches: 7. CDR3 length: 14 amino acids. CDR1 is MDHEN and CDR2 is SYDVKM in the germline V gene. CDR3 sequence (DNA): TGTGCCAGCAGTCCGGGACAGGTTTCCGAAAAACTGTTTTTT. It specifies CASSPGQVSEKLFF.

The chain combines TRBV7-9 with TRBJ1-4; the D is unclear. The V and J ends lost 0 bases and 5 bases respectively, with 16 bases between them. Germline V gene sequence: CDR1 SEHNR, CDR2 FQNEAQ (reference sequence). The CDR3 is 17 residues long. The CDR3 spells CASSLALSSMQNEKLFF. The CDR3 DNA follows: TGTGCCAGCAGCTTAGCGCTATCCTCAATGCAAAATGAAAAACTGTTTTTT.

The DNA for the CDR3 is TGTGCCAGCACATTGGGGCCGGGAGGCTATGGCTACACCTTC. Protein: CASTLGPGGYGYTF. V and J are TRBV6-5 and TRBJ1-2, with D possibly matching TRBD1 (5 bases). With 7 bases removed from V and 4 bases from J, the gap between germline ends came to 16 bases. The CDR3 extends over 14 amino acids. The germline V gene encodes CDR1 MNHEY and CDR2 SVGAGI.

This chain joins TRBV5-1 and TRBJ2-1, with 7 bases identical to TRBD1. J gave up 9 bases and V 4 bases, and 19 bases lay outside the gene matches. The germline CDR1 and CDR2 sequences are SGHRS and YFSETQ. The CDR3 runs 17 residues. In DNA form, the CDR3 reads TGCGCCAGCAGCCCCTCCGGGACAGAGGGCCTCTGGGGTGAGCAGTTCTTC. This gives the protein CASSPSGTEGLWGEQFF.

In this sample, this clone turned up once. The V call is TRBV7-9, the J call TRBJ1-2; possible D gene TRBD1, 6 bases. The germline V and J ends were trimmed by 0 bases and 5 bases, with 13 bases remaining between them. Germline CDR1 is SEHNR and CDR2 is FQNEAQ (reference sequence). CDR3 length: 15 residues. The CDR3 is CASSLASGTQYGYTF. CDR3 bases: TGTGCCAGCAGCTTAGCTTCCGGGACACAATATGGCTACACCTTC. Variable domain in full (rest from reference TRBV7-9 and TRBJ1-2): DTGVSQNPRHKITKRGQNVTFRCDPISEHNRLYWYRQTLGQGPEFLTYFQNEAQLEKSRLLSDRFSAERPKGSFSTLEIQRTEQGDSAMYLCASSLASGTQYGYTFGSGTRLTVV.

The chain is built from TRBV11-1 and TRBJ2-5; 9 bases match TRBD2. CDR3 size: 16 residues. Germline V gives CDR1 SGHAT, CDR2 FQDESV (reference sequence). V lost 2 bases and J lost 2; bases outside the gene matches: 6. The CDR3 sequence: CASSLMASGNQETQYF. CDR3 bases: TGTGCCAGCAGCTTAATGGCTAGCGGGAATCAAGAGACCCAGTACTTC.